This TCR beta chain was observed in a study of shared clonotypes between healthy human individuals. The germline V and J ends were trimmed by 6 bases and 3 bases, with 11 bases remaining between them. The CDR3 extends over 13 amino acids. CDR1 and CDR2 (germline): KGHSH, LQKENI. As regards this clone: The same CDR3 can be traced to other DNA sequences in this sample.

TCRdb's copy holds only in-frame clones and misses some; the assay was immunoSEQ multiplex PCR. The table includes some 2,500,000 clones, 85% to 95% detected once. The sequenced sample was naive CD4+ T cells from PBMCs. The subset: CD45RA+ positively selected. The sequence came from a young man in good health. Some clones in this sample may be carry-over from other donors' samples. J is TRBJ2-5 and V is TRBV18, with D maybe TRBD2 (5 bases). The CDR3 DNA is TGTGCCAGCTCGCCCGGGGTTGAAGAGACCCAGTACTTC. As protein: CASSPGVEETQYF.